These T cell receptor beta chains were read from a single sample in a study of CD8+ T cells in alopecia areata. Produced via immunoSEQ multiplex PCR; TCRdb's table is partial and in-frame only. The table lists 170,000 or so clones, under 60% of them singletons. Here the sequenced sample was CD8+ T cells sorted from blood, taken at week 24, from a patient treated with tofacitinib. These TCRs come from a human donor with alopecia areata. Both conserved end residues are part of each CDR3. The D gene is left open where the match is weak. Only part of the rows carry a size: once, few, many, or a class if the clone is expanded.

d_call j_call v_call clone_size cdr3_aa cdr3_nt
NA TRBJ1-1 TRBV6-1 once CATQVPEGFF TGTGCCACCCAGGTCCCGGAGGGTTTCTTT
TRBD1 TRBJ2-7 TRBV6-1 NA CASSEDRGVNEQYF TGTGCCAGCAGTGAAGACAGGGGGGTGAACGAGCAGTACTTC
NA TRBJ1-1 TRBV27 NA CASSLQAGGEAFF TGTGCCAGCAGTCTACAAGCCGGCGGTGAAGCTTTCTTT
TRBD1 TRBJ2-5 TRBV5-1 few CASSARRDRVGETQYF TGCGCCAGCAGCGCCCGGAGGGACAGGGTGGGAGAGACCCAGTACTTC
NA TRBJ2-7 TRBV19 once CASSIGLGKWEQYF TGTGCCAGTAGTATAGGACTGGGGAAGTGGGAGCAGTACTTC
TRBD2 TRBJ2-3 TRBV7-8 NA CASSRGTSGGVDTQYF TGTGCCAGCAGCCGTGGGACTAGCGGGGGGGTTGATACGCAGTATTTT
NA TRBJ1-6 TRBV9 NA CASSSGTRSPLHF TGTGCCAGCAGCTCCGGGACACGGTCACCCCTCCACTTT
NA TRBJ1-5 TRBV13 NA CASSLAGNQPQHF TGTGCCAGCAGCTTGGCGGGAAATCAGCCCCAGCATTTT
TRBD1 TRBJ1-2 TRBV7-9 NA CASSEAGQGGYGYTF TGTGCCAGCAGCGAAGCGGGACAGGGGGGCTATGGCTACACCTTC
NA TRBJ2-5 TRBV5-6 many CASSLARQQRETQYF TGTGCCAGCAGCCTTGCCCGACAACAACGGGAGACCCAGTACTTC
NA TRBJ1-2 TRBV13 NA CASSVGRDPNYGYTF TGTGCCAGCAGCGTAGGACGGGACCCTAACTATGGCTACACCTTC
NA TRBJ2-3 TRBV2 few CASSEQGGLDTQYF TGTGCCAGCAGTGAACAGGGTGGATTAGATACGCAGTATTTT
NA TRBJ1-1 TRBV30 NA CAWNTDRTPWGGMNTEAFF TGTGCCTGGAACACAGACCGGACGCCGTGGGGGGGTATGAACACTGAAGCTTTCTTT
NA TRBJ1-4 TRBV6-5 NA CASSYLWRVEKLFF TGTGCCAGCAGTTACCTTTGGCGGGTGGAAAAACTGTTTTTT
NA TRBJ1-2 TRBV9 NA CASSVVVDGYTF TGTGCCAGCAGCGTAGTAGTTGATGGCTACACCTTC
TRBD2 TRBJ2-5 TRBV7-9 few CGSGGLQETQYF TGTGGGAGCGGGGGACTCCAAGAGACCCAGTACTTC
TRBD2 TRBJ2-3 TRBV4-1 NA CASSQTKGASGGYTDTQYF TGCGCCAGCAGCCAAACCAAAGGCGCTAGCGGGGGTTACACAGATACGCAGTATTTT
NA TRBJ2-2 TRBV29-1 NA CSLQGNTGELFF TGCAGCCTCCAGGGGAACACCGGGGAGCTGTTTTTT
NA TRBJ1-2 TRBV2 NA CASSDDGYTF TGTGCCAGCAGCGATGATGGCTACACCTTC
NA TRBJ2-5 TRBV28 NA CASSSKETQYF TGTGCCAGCAGTTCGAAAGAGACCCAGTACTTC
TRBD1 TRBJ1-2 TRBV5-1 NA CASSLWTGDYGYTF TGCGCCAGCAGCTTGTGGACAGGAGACTATGGCTACACCTTC
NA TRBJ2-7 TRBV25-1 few CASARDASYEQYF TGTGCCAGCGCGAGAGACGCTTCCTACGAGCAGTACTTC
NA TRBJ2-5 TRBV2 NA CASSPPSVGRETQYF TGTGCCAGCAGCCCCCCAAGTGTGGGGCGGGAGACCCAGTACTTC
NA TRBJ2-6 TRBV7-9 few CASSSTWDKSSGANVLTF TGTGCCAGCAGCTCCACCTGGGACAAGAGCTCTGGGGCCAACGTCCTGACTTTC
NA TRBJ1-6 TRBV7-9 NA CASSLSDANNSPLHF TGTGCCAGCAGTCTCTCGGACGCAAATAATTCACCCCTCCACTTT
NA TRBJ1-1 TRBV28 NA CASRSTREAFF TGTGCCAGCAGGTCCACGAGGGAAGCTTTCTTT
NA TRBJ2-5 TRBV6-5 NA CASSYRDFRKETQYF TGTGCCAGCAGTTACAGGGACTTCCGAAAAGAGACCCAGTACTTC
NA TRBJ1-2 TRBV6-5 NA CASLQNGYTF TGTGCCAGCCTGCAGAATGGCTACACCTTC
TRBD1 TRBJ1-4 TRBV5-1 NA CASSLEGQANEKLFF TGCGCCAGCAGCTTGGAGGGACAGGCGAATGAAAAACTGTTTTTT
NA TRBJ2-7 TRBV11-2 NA CASSFPPVTGRSYEQYF TGTGCCAGCAGTTTTCCGCCAGTGACAGGAAGATCCTACGAGCAGTACTTC
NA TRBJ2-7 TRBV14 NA CASSTSGPRSSYEQYF TGTGCCAGCAGCACCTCCGGGCCGAGGAGCTCCTACGAGCAGTACTTC
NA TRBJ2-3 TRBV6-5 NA CASSNRVRTDTQYF TGTGCCAGCAGTAACAGGGTTCGCACAGATACGCAGTATTTT
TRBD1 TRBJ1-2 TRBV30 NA CAWRVGRGNGYTF TGTGCCTGGAGGGTGGGCAGGGGGAACGGCTACACCTTC
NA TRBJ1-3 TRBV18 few CASFAGDTIYF TGTGCCAGCTTCGCGGGAGACACCATATATTTT
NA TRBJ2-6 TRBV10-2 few CASRDGSGANVLTF TGCGCCAGCAGGGACGGTTCTGGGGCCAACGTCCTGACTTTC
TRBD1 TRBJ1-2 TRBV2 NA CASSVQGAGGYTF TGTGCCAGCAGTGTCCAGGGGGCGGGTGGCTACACCTTC
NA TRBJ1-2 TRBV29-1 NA CSVGARELYGYTF TGCAGCGTTGGGGCCAGGGAACTTTATGGCTACACCTTC
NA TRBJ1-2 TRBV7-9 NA CASSLGAGANYGYTF TGTGCCAGCAGCTTGGGGGCAGGAGCTAACTATGGCTACACCTTC
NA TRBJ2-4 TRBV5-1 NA CASSLAVTSGKNIQYF TGCGCCAGCAGCTTGGCAGTGACGAGTGGCAAAAACATTCAGTACTTC
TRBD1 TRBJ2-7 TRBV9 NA CASSPRAGTGIYEQYF TGTGCCAGCAGCCCAAGAGCCGGGACAGGGATTTACGAGCAGTACTTC
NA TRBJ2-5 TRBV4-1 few CASSQGWTDWGKETQYF TGCGCCAGCAGCCAAGGGTGGACGGACTGGGGCAAAGAGACCCAGTACTTC
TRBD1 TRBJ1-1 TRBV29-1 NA CSVAVAQGAYTEAFF TGCAGCGTGGCAGTGGCTCAGGGGGCCTACACTGAAGCTTTCTTT
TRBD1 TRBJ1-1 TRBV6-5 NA CASSYHKQGATEAFF TGTGCCAGCAGTTACCATAAACAGGGGGCAACTGAAGCTTTCTTT
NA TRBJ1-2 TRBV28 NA CASSLIVGGAPGGYTF TGTGCCAGCAGTTTAATTGTCGGTGGGGCCCCGGGTGGCTACACCTTC
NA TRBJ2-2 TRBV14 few CASSQTGAVGELFF TGTGCCAGCAGCCAAACGGGCGCAGTCGGGGAGCTGTTTTTT
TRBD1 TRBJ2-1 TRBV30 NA CAWLSGTGGFSEQFF TGTGCCTGGTTATCCGGGACAGGGGGGTTTAGTGAGCAGTTCTTC
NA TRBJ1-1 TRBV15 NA CATSRGTTGNTEAFF TGTGCCACCAGCAGAGGTACGACAGGGAACACTGAAGCTTTCTTT
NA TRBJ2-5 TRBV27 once CASSLSSYSKETQYF TGTGCCAGCAGTTTATCTAGTTACAGTAAAGAGACCCAGTACTTC
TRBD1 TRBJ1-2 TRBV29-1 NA CSGTGESYGYTF TGCAGCGGGACAGGGGAGAGCTATGGCTACACCTTC
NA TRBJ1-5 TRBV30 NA CAGMWGAEQPQHF TGTGCCGGAATGTGGGGGGCGGAACAGCCCCAGCATTTT
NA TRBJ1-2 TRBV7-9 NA CASSLGQSLSGGGYTF TGTGCCAGCAGTCTAGGGCAGTCTTTATCCGGAGGGGGCTACACCTTC
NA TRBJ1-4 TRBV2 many CASSDSAEDEKLFF TGTGCCAGCAGTGACTCGGCAGAAGATGAAAAACTGTTTTTT
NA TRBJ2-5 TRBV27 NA CASSYHRDGQETQYF TGTGCCAGCAGCTACCACAGGGATGGCCAAGAGACCCAGTACTTC
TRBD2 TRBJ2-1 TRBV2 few CASPLKASGGATISNEQFF TGTGCCAGCCCCCTAAAGGCTAGCGGGGGGGCCACCATTAGTAATGAGCAGTTCTTC
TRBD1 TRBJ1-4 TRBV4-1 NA CASSQDRVAEKLFF TGCGCCAGCAGCCAGGACAGGGTGGCGGAAAAACTGTTTTTT
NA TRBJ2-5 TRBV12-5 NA CASDDSRGEETQYF TGTGCTTCTGACGATTCCAGGGGAGAGGAGACCCAGTACTTC
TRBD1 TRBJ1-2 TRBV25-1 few CASSDIVGQGDGYTF TGTGCCAGCAGTGATATCGTCGGACAGGGGGATGGCTACACCTTC
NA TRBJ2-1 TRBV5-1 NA CASSPDRGNEQFF TGCGCCAGCAGCCCGGACAGAGGCAATGAGCAGTTCTTC
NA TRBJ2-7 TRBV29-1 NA CSVGVSGRTRSYEQYF TGCAGCGTGGGGGTTAGTGGTCGGACCCGCTCCTACGAGCAGTACTTC
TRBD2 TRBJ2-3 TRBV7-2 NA CASSLPTSSGGADTQYF TGTGCCAGCAGCCTCCCAACATCTAGCGGGGGGGCAGATACGCAGTATTTT